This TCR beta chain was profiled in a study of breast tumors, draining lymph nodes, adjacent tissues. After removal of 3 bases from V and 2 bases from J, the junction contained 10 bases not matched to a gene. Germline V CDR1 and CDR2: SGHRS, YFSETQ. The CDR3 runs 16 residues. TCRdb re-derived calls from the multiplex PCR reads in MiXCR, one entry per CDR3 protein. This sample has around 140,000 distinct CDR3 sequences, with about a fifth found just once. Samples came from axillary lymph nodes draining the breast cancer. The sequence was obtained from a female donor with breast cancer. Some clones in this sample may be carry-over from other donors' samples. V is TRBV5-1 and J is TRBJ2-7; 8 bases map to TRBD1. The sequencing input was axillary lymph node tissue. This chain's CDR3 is CASSSSSQGAAYEQYF. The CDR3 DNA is TGCGCCAGCAGCTCGAGTTCCCAGGGGGCGGCCTACGAGCAGTACTTC.